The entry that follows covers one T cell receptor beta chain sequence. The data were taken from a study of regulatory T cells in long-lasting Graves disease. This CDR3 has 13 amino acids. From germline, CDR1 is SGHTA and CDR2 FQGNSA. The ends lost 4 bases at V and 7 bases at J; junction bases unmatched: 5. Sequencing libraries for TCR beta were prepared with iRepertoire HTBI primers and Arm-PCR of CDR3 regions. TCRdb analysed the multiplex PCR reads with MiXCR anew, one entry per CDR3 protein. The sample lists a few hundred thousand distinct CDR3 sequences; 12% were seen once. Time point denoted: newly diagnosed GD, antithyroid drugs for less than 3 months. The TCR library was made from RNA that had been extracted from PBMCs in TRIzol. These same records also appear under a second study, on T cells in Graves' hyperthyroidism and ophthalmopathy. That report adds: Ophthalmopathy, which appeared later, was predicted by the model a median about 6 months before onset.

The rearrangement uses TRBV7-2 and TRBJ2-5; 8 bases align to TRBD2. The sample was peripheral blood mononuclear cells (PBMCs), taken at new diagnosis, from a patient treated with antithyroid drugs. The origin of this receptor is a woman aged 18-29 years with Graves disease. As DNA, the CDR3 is TGTGCCAGCAGCTCGCGGGGGGAAGGGACCCAGTACTTC. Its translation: CASSSRGEGTQYF.